Detailed here is one TCR beta chain. Time point here: sample taken at primary tumor resection. Frozen PBMC, nontumor lung or tumor provided whole RNA, which was sequenced unsorted. This CDR3 has 13 residues. V was trimmed by 7 bases and J by 8 bases, leaving 14 bases between them. The germline V gene encodes CDR1 MNHEY and CDR2 SMNVEV (reference sequence). Single TCR cDNA molecules each had their own unique molecular identifier. TCRdb recomputed calls from the 5' RACE reads with MiXCR, one row per CDR3 protein. The sample gives tens of thousands of distinct CDR3 sequences, around 12% of which show up once; over 40% is in the top ten. These data come from a study of spatial heterogeneity in lung cancer. About the research overall: Beta-chain sequences were consistently detected more often than alpha-chain sequences. Unique TCR and UMI combinations averaged more than ten appearances each in raw reads.

This specimen consisted of PBMCs, obtained at surgery. This clonotype was sampled from a male donor with early-stage non-small cell lung cancer. This chain links TRBV27 with TRBJ1-4; the D is unclear. The CDR3 sequence: CASTGSGKEKLFF. For the CDR3, the DNA is TGTGCCAGCACCGGATCTGGAAAAGAAAAACTGTTTTTT.